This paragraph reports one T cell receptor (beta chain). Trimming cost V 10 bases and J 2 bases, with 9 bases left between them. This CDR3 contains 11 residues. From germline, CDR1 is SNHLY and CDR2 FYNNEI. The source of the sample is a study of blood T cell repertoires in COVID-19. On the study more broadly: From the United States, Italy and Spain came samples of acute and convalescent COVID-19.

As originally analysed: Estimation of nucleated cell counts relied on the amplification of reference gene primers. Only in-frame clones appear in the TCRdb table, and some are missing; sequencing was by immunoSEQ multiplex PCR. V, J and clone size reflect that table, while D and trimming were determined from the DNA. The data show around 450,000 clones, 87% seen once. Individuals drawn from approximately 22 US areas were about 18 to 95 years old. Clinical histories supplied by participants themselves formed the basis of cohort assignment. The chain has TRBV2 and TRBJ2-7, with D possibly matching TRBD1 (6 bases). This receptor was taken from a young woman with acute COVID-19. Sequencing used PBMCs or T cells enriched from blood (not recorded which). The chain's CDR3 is CATGTTYEQYF. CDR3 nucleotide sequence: TGTGCCACCGGGACAACCTACGAGCAGTACTTC.